The T cell receptor beta chain described here comes from a study of cytomegalovirus exposure and HLA in healthy donors. The donors were part of the roughly 120-subject validation cohort, which stood apart from the approximately 670-subject first cohort. Looked up from germline, CDR1 is MDHEN and CDR2 is SYDVKM. Trimming took 9 bases from V and 1 from J, leaving 4 bases between them. The CDR3 is 12 amino acids. Sequenced by immunoSEQ multiplex PCR; TCRdb stores in-frame clones only, minus some. The sample lists more than 250,000 clones; about 90% were seen once. Study findings and constraints: Cytomegalovirus-associated TCR beta chains were listed, numbering 150 to 200. A later analysis found first-cohort TCR clusters tended to co-occur in the 90 to 150 validation repertoires. Across donors, most TCRs were seen rarely, yet some public ones were widespread.

As to this clone: Its antigen is unknown. Other DNA variants within this sample encode the same CDR3.

V gene TRBV28 combines with J gene TRBJ2-6, with D hard to call. Sequenced input: PBMCs. This receptor was identified in a woman in her twenties or thirties in good health and CMV-seropositive. Here the CDR3 DNA reads TGTGCCAGTTCGTCTGGGGCCAACGTCCTGACTTTC. It yields the protein CASSSGANVLTF.